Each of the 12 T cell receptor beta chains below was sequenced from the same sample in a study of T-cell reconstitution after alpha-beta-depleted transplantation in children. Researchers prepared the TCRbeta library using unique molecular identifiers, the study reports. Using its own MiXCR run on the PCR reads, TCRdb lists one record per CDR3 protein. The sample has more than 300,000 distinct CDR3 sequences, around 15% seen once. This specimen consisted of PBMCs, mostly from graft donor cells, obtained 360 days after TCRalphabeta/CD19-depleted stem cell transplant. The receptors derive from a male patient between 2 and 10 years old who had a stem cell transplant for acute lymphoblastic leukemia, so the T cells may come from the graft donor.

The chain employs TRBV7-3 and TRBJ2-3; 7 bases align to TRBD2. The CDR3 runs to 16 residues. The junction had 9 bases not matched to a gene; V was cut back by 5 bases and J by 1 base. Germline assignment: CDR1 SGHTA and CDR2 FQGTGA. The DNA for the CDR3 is TGTGCCAGCAGCCCCCACCGACTAGCCGGCACAGATACGCAGTATTTT. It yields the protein CASSPHRLAGTDTQYF. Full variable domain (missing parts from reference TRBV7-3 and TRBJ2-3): GAGVSQTPSNKVTEKGKYVELRCDPISGHTALYWYRQSLGQGPEFLIYFQGTGAADDSGLPNDRFFAVRPEGSVSTLKIQRTERGDSAVYLCASSPHRLAGTDTQYFGPGTRLTVL.

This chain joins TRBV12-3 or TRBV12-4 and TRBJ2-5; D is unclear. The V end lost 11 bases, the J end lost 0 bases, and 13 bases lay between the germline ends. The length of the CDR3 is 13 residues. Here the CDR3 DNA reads TGTGCCCCTCCCCAACATAACCAAGAGACCCAGTACTTC. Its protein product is CAPPQHNQETQYF.

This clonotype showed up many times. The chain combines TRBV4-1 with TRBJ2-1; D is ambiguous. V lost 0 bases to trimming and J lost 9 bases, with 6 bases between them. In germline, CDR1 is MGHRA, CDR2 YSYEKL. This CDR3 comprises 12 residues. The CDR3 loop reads CASSQDRVEQFF. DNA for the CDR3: TGCGCCAGCAGCCAAGATCGCGTTGAGCAGTTCTTC.

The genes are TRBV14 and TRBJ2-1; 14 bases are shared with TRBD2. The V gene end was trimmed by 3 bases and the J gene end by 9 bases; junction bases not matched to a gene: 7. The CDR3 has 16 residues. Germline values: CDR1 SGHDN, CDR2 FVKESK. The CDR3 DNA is TGTGCCAGCAGCCATCTCGGGACTAGCGGGAGCGGTGAGCAGTTCTTC. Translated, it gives CASSHLGTSGSGEQFF.

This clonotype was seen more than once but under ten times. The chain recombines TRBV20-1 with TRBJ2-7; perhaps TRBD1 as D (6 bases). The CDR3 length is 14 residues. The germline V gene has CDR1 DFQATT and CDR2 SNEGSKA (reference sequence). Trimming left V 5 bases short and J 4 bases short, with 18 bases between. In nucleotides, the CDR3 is TGCAGTGCTGAAACCGGGACACCGGTTTACGAGCAGTACTTC. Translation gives CSAETGTPVYEQYF.

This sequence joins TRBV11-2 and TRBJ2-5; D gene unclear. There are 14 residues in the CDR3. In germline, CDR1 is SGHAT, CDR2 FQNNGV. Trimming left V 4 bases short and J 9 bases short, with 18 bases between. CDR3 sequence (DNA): TGTGCCAGCAGCTCGCAATGGGGTACCGAGGCCCAGTACTTC. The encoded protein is CASSSQWGTEAQYF.

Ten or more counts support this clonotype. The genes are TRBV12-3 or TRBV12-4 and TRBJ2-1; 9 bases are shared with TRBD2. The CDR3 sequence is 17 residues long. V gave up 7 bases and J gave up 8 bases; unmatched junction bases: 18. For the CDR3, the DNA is TGTGCCAGCACCCTACAAGGAGGGCTAGCGGGAATCCATGAGCAGTTCTTC. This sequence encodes CASTLQGGLAGIHEQFF.

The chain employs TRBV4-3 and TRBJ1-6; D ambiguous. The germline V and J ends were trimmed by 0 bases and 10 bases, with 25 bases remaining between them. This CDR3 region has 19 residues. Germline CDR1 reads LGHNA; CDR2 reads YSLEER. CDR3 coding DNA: TGCGCCAGCAGCCAAGATTATTCTCCAGTCGATCACTCGGCCTCACCCCTCCACTTT. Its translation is CASSQDYSPVDHSASPLHF.

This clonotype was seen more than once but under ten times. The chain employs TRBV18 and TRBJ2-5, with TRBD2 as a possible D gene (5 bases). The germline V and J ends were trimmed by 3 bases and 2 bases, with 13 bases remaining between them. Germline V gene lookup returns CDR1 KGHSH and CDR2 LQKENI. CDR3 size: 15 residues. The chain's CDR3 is CASSPRGLAQETQYF. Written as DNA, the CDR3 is TGTGCCAGCTCACCCCGGGGTTTGGCGCAAGAGACCCAGTACTTC.

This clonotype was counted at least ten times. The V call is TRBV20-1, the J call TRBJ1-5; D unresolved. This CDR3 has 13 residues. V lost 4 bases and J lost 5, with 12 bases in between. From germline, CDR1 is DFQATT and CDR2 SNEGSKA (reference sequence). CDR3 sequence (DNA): TGCAGTGCTATCACTGAGTTGGATCAGCCCCAGCATTTT. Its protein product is CSAITELDQPQHF.

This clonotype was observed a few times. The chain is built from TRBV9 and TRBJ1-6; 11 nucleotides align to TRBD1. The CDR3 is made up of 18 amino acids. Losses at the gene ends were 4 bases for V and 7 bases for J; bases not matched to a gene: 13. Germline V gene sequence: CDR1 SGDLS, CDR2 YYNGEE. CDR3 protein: CASSTDRGPNSRNSPLHF. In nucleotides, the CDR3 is TGTGCCAGCAGCACGGACAGGGGGCCGAATTCGAGAAATTCACCCCTCCACTTT.

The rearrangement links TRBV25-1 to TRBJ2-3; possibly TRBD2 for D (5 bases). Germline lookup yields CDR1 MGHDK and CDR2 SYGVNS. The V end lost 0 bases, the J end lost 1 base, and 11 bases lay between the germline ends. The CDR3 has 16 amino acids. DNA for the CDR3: TGTGCCAGCAGTGAATATGAGGATAGCGGCACAGATACGCAGTATTTT. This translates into CASSEYEDSGTDTQYF. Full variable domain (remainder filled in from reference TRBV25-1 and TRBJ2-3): EADIYQTPRYLVIGTGKKITLECSQTMGHDKMYWYQQDPGMELHLIHYSYGVNSTEKGDLSSESTVSRIRTEHFPLTLESARPSHTSQYLCASSEYEDSGTDTQYFGPGTRLTVL.